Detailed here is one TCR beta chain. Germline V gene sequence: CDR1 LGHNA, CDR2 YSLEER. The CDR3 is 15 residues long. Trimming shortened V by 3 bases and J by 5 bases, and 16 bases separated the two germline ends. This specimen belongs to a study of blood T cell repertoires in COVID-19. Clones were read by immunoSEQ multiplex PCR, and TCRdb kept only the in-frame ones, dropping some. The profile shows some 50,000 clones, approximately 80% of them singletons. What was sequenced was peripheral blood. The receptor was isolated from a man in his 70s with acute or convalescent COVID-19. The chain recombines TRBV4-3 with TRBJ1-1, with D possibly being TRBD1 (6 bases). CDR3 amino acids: CASSHLGGARTEAFF. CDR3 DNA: TGCGCCAGCAGCCACCTCGGGGGGGCGCGGACTGAAGCTTTCTTT.